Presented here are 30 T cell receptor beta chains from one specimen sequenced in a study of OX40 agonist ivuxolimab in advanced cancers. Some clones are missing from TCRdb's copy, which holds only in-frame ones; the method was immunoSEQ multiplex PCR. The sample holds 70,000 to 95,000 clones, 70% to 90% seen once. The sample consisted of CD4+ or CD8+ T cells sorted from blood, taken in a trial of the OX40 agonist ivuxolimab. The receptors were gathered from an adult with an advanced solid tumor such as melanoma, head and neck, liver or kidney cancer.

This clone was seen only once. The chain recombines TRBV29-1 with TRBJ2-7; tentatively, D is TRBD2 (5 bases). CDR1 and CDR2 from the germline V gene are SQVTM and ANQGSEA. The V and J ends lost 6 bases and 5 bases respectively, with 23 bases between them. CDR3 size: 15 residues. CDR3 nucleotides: TGCAGCGTGCGTATATTCCAGTTGGAGGAAGACGAGCAGTACTTC. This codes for CSVRIFQLEEDEQYF.

In DNA, the CDR3 is TGTGCCAGCATTCGGAAAGCCACAGGGGAATATGGCTACACCTTC. It yields the protein CASIRKATGEYGYTF. The V and J genes are TRBV2 and TRBJ1-2, with 7 bases that match TRBD1. From germline, CDR1 is SNHLY and CDR2 FYNNEI. This CDR3 contains 15 residues. Germline trimming cut 7 bases from V and 5 bases from J; bases unmatched to any gene: 13. Full variable domain (missing parts from reference TRBV2 and TRBJ1-2): EPEVTQTPSHQVTQMGQEVILRCVPISNHLYFYWYRQILGQKVEFLVSFYNNEISEKSEIFDDQFSVERPDGSNFTLKIRSTKLEDSAMYFCASIRKATGEYGYTFGSGTRLTVV.

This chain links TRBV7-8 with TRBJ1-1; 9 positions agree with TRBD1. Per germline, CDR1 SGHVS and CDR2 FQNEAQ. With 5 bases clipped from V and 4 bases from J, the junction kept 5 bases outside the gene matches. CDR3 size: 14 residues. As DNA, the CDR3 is TGTGCCAGCAGCGAGGGGACAGGGCTCACTGAAGCTTTCTTT. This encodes CASSEGTGLTEAFF.

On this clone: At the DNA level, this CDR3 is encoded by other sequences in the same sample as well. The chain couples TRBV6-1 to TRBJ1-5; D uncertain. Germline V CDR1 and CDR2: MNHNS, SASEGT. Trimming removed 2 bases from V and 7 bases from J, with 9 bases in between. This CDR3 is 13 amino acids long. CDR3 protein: CASSETLRQPQHF. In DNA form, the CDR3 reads TGTGCCAGCAGTGAAACCCTTCGGCAGCCCCAGCATTTT.

CDR3 sequence: CASGLVGGSVTQYF. In DNA form, the CDR3 reads TGTGCTAGTGGTTTGGTGGGGGGGTCGGTGACCCAGTACTTC. This chain uses TRBV12-5 with TRBJ2-5; 7 nucleotides align to TRBD2. CDR3 length equals 14 residues. The germline CDR1 and CDR2 sequences are LGHNT and FRNRAP. The junction had 5 bases not matched to a gene; V was cut back by 0 bases and J by 7 bases.

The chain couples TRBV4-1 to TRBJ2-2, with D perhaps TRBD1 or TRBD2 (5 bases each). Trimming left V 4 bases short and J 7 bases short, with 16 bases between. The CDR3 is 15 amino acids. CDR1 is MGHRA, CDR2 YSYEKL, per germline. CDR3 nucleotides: TGCGCCAGCAGCCGATACGAGGGGCATAGCGGGGAGCTGTTTTTT. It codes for CASSRYEGHSGELFF.

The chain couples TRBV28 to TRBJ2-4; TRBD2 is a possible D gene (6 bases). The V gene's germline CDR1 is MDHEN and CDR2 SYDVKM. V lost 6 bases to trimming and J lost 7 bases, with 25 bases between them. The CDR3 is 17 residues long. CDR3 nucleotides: TGTGCCAGCAGGAAGTTTCCCCGAGGCTTTGGGGGGAACATTCAGTACTTC. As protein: CASRKFPRGFGGNIQYF.

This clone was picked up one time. The CDR3: CASSIAGSSYEQYF. CDR3 nucleotide sequence: TGTGCCAGTAGTATAGCGGGAAGTTCCTACGAGCAGTACTTC. J is TRBJ2-7 and V is TRBV19; D is perhaps TRBD2 (5 bases). Germline CDR1 is LNHDA and CDR2 is SQIVND (reference sequence). This CDR3 has 14 residues. V was pared by 1 base and J by 1 base, with 8 bases between.

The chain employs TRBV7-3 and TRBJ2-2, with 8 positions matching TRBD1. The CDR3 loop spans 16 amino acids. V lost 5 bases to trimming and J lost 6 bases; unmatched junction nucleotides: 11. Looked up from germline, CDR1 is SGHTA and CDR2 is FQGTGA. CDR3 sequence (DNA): TGTGCCAGCAGCCTAATAGGGACAGGTTGGGCCGGGGAGCTGTTTTTT. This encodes CASSLIGTGWAGELFF.

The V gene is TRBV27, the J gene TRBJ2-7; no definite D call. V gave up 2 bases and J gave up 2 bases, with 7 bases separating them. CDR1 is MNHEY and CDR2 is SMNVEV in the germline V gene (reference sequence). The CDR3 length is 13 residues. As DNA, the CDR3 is TGTGCCAGCAGTTTAACCAGCACCTACGAGCAGTACTTC. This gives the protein CASSLTSTYEQYF.

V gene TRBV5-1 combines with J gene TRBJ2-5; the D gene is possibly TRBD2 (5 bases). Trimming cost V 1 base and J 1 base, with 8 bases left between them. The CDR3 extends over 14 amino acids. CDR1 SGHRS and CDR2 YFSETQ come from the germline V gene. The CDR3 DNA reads TGCGCCAGCAGCTTGTCGGCGGGCCAAGAGACCCAGTACTTC. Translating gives CASSLSAGQETQYF. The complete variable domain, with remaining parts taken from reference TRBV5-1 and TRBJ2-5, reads KAGVTQTPRYLIKTRGQQVTLSCSPISGHRSVSWYQQTPGQGLQFLFEYFSETQRNKGNFPGRFSGRQFSNSRSEMNVSTLELGDSALYLCASSLSAGQETQYFGPGTRLLVL.

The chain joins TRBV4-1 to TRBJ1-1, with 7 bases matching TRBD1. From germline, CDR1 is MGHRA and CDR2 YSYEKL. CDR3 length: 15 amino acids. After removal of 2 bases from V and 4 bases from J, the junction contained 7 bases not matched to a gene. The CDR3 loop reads CASSQNTGDVTEAFF. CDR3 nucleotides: TGCGCCAGCAGCCAAAATACAGGGGATGTCACTGAAGCTTTCTTT.

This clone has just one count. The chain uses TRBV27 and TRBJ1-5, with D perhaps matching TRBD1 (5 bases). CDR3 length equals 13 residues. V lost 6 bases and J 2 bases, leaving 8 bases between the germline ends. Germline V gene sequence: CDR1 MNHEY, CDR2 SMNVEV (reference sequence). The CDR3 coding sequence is TGTGCCAGCAGCCGCAGGGGCAATCAGCCCCAGCATTTT. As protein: CASSRRGNQPQHF.

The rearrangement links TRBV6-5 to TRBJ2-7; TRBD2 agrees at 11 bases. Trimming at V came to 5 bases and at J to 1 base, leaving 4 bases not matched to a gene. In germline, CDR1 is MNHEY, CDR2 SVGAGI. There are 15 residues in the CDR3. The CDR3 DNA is TGTGCCAGCAGTATGACTAGCGGGACTTCCTACGAGCAGTACTTC. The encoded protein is CASSMTSGTSYEQYF.

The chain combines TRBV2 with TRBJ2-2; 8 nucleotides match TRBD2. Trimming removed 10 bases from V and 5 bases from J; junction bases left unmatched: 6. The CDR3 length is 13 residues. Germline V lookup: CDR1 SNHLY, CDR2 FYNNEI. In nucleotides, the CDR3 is TGTGCCATCCGGGAGGGGCGTACCGGGGAGCTGTTTTTT. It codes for CAIREGRTGELFF.

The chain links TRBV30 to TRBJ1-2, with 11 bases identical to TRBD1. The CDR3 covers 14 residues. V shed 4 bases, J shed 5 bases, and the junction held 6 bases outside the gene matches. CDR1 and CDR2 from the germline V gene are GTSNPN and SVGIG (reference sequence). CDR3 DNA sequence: TGTGCCTGGACTACGGACAGGGGGCTATATGGCTACACCTTC. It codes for CAWTTDRGLYGYTF.

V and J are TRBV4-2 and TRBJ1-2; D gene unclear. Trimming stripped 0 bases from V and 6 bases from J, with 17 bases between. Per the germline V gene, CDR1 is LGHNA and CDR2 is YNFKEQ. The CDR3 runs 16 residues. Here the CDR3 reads CASSQEGRGGEDGYTF. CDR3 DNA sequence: TGTGCCAGCAGCCAAGAAGGGCGGGGAGGAGAGGATGGCTACACCTTC.

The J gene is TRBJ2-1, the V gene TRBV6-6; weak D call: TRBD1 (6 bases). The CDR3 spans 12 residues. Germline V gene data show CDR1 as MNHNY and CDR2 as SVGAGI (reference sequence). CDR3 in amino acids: CGSGGAYNEQFF. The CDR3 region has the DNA TGTGGGAGTGGGGGCGCCTACAATGAGCAGTTCTTC.

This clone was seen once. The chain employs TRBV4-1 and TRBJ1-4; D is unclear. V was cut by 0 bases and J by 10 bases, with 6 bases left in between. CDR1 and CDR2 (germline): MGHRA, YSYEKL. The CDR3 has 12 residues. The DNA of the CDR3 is TGCGCCAGCAGCCAAGACAGTTCAAAACTGTTTTTT. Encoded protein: CASSQDSSKLFF.

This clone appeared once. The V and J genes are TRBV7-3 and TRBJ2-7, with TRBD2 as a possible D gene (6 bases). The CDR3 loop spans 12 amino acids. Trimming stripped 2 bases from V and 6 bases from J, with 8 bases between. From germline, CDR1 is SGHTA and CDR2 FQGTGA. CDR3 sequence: CASSLFGGEQYF. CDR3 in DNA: TGTGCCAGCAGCTTATTCGGGGGCGAGCAGTACTTC.

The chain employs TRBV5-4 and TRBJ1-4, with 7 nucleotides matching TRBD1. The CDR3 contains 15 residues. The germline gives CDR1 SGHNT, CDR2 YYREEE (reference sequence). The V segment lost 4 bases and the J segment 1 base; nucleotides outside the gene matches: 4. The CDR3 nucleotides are TGTGCCAGCAGCCGAGGGACAGAAACTAATGAAAAACTGTTTTTT. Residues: CASSRGTETNEKLFF.

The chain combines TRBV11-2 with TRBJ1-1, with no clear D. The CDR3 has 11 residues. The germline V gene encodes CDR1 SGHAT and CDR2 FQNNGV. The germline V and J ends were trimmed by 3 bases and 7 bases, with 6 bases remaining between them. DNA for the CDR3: TGTGCCAGCAGCTTCGGACTTGAAGCTTTCTTT. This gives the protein CASSFGLEAFF.

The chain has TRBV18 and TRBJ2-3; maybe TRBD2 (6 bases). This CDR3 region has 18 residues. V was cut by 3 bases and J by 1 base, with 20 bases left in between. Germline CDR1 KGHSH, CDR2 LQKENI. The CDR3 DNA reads TGTGCCAGCTCACCGGGCCTGGCGTTGGCGGGACGCACAGATACGCAGTATTTT. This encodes CASSPGLALAGRTDTQYF.

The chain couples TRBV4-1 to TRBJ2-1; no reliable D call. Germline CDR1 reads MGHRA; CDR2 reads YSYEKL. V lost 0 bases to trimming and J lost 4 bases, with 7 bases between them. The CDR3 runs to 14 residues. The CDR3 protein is CASSQDLAYNEQFF. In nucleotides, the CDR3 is TGCGCCAGCAGCCAAGATTTGGCGTACAATGAGCAGTTCTTC.

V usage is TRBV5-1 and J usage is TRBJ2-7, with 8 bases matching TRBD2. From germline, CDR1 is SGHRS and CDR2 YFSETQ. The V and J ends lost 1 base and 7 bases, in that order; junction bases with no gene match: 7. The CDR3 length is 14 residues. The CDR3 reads CASSLLSGSGEQYF. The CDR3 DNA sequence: TGCGCCAGCAGCTTGTTAAGCGGGAGCGGAGAGCAGTACTTC.

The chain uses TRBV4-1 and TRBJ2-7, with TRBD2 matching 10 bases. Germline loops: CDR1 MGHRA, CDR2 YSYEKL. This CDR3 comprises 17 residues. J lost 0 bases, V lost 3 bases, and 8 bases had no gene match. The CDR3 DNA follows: TGCGCCAGCAGCCACCCGGGACTAGCGCTTAGCTCCTACGAGCAGTACTTC. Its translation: CASSHPGLALSSYEQYF.

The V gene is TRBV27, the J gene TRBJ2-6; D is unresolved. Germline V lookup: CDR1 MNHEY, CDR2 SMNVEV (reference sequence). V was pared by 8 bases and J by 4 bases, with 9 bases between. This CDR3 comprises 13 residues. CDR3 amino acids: CASGLGGANVLTF. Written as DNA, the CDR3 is TGTGCCAGCGGGCTTGGGGGGGCCAACGTCCTGACTTTC.

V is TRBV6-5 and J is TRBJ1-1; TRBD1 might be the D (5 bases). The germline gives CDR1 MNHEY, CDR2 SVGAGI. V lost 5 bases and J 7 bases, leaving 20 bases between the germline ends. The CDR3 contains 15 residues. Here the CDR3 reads CASSTRPQGSDEAFF. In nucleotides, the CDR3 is TGTGCCAGCAGTACTCGGCCTCAGGGCTCTGATGAAGCTTTCTTT.

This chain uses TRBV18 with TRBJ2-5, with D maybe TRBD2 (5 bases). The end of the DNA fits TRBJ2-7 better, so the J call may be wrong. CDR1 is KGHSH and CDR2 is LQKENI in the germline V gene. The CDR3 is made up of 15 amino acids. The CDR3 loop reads CASSPRLQNSYEQYF. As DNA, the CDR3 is TGTGCCAGCTCACCCCGACTACAAAACAGTTACGAGCAGTACTTC.

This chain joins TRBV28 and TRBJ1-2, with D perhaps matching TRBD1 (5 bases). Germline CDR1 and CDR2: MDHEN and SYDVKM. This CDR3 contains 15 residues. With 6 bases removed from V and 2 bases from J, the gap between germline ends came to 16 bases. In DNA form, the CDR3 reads TGTGCCAGCAGCACACCGGGGGGAGGGAACTATGGCTACACCTTC. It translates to CASSTPGGGNYGYTF.